This T cell receptor beta chain appears in the sequencing data of a study of tumor-infiltrating lymphocytes in primary liver carcinoma. A primer matching the constant region was used to make TCR beta cDNA from 500 to 650 ng of total RNA. It was through three nested multiplex PCR rounds of slightly modified ARM-PCR that TCR beta libraries arose. In the first two PCR rounds, TRBV1-TRBV30 forward primers were paired with a C-beta reverse primer, and each round lasted around 10 cycles. TCRdb reanalysed the multiplex PCR reads using MiXCR and keeps one entry per CDR3 protein. The sample contains 300,000 to 400,000 distinct CDR3 sequences, about 65% of which appear only once. The study extracted blood RNA from unsorted whole blood and also extracted germline DNA. Germline-derived CDR1 and CDR2 are ENHRY and SYGVKD. CDR3 size: 15 residues. V was shortened by 6 bases and J by 4 bases, with 17 bases between the two germline ends.

The sequenced sample was peripheral blood. This chain links TRBV10-3 with TRBJ2-3; weak D call: TRBD1 (6 bases). This TCR came from a man aged 35-49 years with primary liver carcinoma and hepatitis B virus infection. CDR3 in amino acids: CAIRRQETLPDTQYF. The CDR3 DNA follows: TGTGCCATCAGGAGACAGGAGACCCTCCCAGATACGCAGTATTTT.